Listed below are T cell receptor beta chains from one sample, sequenced in a study of OX40 agonist ivuxolimab in advanced cancers. The repertoire was sequenced with immunoSEQ multiplex PCR; TCRdb's copy has only in-frame clones and lacks some. The table has approximately 92,000 clones, approximately 94% seen once. Sequenced here: CD4+ or CD8+ T cells sorted from blood, sampled in a trial of the OX40 agonist ivuxolimab. Receptors originate from an adult with an advanced solid tumor such as melanoma, head and neck, liver or kidney cancer. The CDR3 runs from the conserved cysteine through the conserved F or W.

J | V | CDR3
TRBJ2-7 | TRBV5-4 | CASSHRDGGGEQYF
TRBJ2-1 | TRBV5-4 | CASTQRDNEQFF
TRBJ2-3 | TRBV19 | CASSIRGASGRKGADTQYF
TRBJ2-5 | TRBV5-1 | CASSLGTGHQETQYF
TRBJ2-6 | TRBV27 | CASSFRTEHISSGANVLTF
TRBJ1-2 | TRBV6-1 | CASTEGGSNYGYTF
TRBJ2-7 | TRBV11-2 | CASSLVAHNYEQYF
TRBJ2-5 | TRBV30 | CAWSPLARRGETQYF
TRBJ1-4 | TRBV4-1 | CASSQDIGGGSSSTNEKLFF
TRBJ1-4 | TRBV5-1 | CASSSAPAATNEKLFF
TRBJ1-5 | TRBV21-1 | CATPGTGVRNQPQHF
TRBJ2-5 | TRBV14 | CASSPFHQETQYF
TRBJ1-5 | TRBV4-2 | CASSRRATGPGSSNSNQPQHF
TRBJ2-7 | TRBV18 | CASSPREGGFYEQYF
TRBJ1-3 | TRBV15 | CATSGLSFPGNTIYF
TRBJ1-6 | TRBV30 | CAWRGKQSSYNSPLHF
TRBJ1-2 | TRBV28 | CASSTGHGYTF
TRBJ2-5 | TRBV5-4 | CASSPTDWGETQYF
TRBJ2-3 | TRBV5-1 | CASSPTSTSDTQYF
TRBJ2-7 | TRBV6-5 | CASSEPGRATYEQYF
TRBJ1-1 | TRBV15 | CATSRAIDRAEDTEAFF
TRBJ2-3 | TRBV7-2 | CASSFPDTQYF
TRBJ2-5 | TRBV4-2 | CASSSIQGTRETQYF
TRBJ1-2 | TRBV18 | CASRGGTDGYTF
TRBJ1-1 | TRBV28 | CASSLSTGPDTEAFF
TRBJ1-2 | TRBV28 | CASSSLGQVEGGYTF
TRBJ2-1 | TRBV5-1 | CASSQLAGGPNEQFF
TRBJ1-1 | TRBV5-1 | CASSLDPTPGNTEAFF
TRBJ1-4 | TRBV5-6 | CASSLRGVGEKLFF
TRBJ2-7 | TRBV19 | CASSMRQGGEQYF
TRBJ1-2 | TRBV21-1 | CASSTRGGREDENYGYTF
TRBJ2-1 | TRBV4-3 | CASSQDVSGRIYNEQFF
TRBJ1-4 | TRBV5-6 | CASSSSGGVKEKLFF
TRBJ2-7 | TRBV6-6 | CASSIGTSSYEQYF
TRBJ2-6 | TRBV29-1 | CSAGFYQGSGANVLTF
TRBJ1-1 | TRBV4-3 | CASSQARVWGTEAFF
TRBJ2-7 | TRBV5-6 | CASSWGRESEQYF
TRBJ2-1 | TRBV7-9 | CASSPDRVSYNEQFF
TRBJ1-4 | TRBV19 | CASTPTGGNEKLFF
TRBJ2-5 | TRBV6-1 | CASSEAGTGEETQYF
TRBJ1-2 | TRBV19 | CASSITQSSNYGYTF
TRBJ1-2 | TRBV9 | CASSDGQGLYGYTF
TRBJ1-1 | TRBV6-1 | CASRLETGHTEAFF
TRBJ1-1 | TRBV27 | CASRKGSTTEAFF
TRBJ2-2 | TRBV10-1 | CATSGQNPAGELFF
TRBJ2-5 | TRBV5-4 | CASSPSQNKETQYF
TRBJ1-1 | TRBV5-1 | CASKAAPMNTEAFF
TRBJ2-1 | TRBV28 | CASSRGGRAGYNEQFF
TRBJ1-1 | TRBV7-9 | CASRLTMNTEAFF
TRBJ2-7 | TRBV28 | CASIPGQASYEQYF
TRBJ2-1 | TRBV6-6 | CASSDPGTAGNEQFF
TRBJ2-3 | TRBV5-1 | CASSARPLGHTQYF
TRBJ1-3 | TRBV14 | CASRAGFHSGNTIYF
TRBJ2-7 | TRBV11-1 | CASTKDRGEQYF